This record concerns one T cell receptor (beta chain) sequence. The data originate from a study of blood T cell repertoires in COVID-19. As for the study in general: The analysed material was cDNA or gDNA that came from T cells, B-cell-depleted T cells, or PBMCs.

Sequenced by immunoSEQ multiplex PCR; TCRdb stores in-frame clones only, minus some. The sample includes about 270,000 clones, roughly 86% of them seen just once. V shed 6 bases and J shed 1 base, with 4 bases lying between them. The CDR3 extends over 11 amino acids. Looked up from germline, CDR1 is SNHLY and CDR2 is FYNNEI. This receptor was identified in a man in his forties with active or convalescent COVID-19. Source material: peripheral blood. The rearrangement links TRBV2 to TRBJ2-7, with D hard to call. In DNA, the CDR3 is TGTGCCAGCAGGGCATCCTACGAGCAGTACTTC. Residues: CASRASYEQYF.